The T cell receptor (beta chain) under discussion was sequenced for a study of cytomegalovirus exposure and HLA in healthy donors. Study results and caveats: Most TCRs appeared rarely, but some public TCRs recurred in many donors.

CDR1 and CDR2 (germline): MNHNS, SASEGT. The V and J ends lost 7 bases and 3 bases respectively, with 18 bases between them. This CDR3 contains 15 residues. As to this clone: The antigen is undetermined.

PCR amplification relied on 60 Vbeta primers (plus 13 Jbeta primers). The protocol was immunoSEQ multiplex PCR, while the TCRdb copy is restricted to in-frame clones and leaves out a portion. Of about 52,000 clones listed, roughly 50% are singletons. V is TRBV6-1 and J is TRBJ1-2; D unclear. Sequencing was performed on PBMCs. The sequence came from a human donor in good health. Here the CDR3 reads CASTDGGSGHYGYTF. The DNA of the CDR3 is TGTGCCAGCACTGACGGCGGCAGTGGCCACTATGGCTACACCTTC.